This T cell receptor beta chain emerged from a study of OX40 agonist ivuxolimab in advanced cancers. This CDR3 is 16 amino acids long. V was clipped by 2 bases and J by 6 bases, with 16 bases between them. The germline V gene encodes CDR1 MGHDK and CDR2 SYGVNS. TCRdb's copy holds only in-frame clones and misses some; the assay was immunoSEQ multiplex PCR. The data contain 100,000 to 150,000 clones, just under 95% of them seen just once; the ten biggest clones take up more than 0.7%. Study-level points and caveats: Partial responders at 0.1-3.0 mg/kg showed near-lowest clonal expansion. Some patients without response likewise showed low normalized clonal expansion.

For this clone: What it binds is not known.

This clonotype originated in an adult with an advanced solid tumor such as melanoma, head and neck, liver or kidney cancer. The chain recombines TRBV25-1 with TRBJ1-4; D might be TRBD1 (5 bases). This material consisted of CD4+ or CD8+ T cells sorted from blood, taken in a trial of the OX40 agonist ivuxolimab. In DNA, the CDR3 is TGTGCCAGCAGTGAAAACGGGCGGGGGGAGGATGAAAAACTGTTTTTT. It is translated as CASSENGRGEDEKLFF.